This is a list of T cell receptor beta chains from one sample in a study of Graves' ophthalmopathy and Graves' hyperthyroidism. MiXCR, applied by TCRdb to the multiplex PCR reads, yields one record per CDR3 protein. The sample contains 650,000 to 900,000 distinct CDR3 sequences, roughly two fifths of which appear only once. The sequenced sample consisted of peripheral blood. The origin of the receptors is an adult man with Graves' ophthalmopathy. Each CDR3 is given with its conserved first and last residue. D genes are given only for firm matches. A row's size may be missing; if present it is once, few, many or a size class.

clone size	D gene	V gene	J gene	CDR3 protein	CDR3 DNA
few	.	TRBV11-2	TRBJ2-6	CASSLGTFRGANVLTF	TGTGCCAGCAGCCTGGGGACATTTCGAGGGGCCAACGTCCTGACTTTC
many	TRBD2	TRBV12-3/TRBV12-4	TRBJ2-7	CASSTSGNHEQYF	TGTGCCAGCAGCACTAGCGGGAACCACGAGCAGTACTTC
.	TRBD1	TRBV12-3/TRBV12-4	TRBJ1-5	CASSDGTGRVNQPQHF	TGTGCCAGCAGTGATGGGACAGGGAGGGTCAATCAGCCCCAGCATTTT
.	.	TRBV6-5	TRBJ1-1	CASSVPTGRMNTEAFF	TGTGCCAGCAGTGTCCCAACGGGACGGATGAACACTGAAGCTTTCTTT
many	TRBD1	TRBV29-1	TRBJ2-7	CSVDEGQGAYEQYF	TGCAGCGTGGACGAGGGACAGGGGGCCTACGAGCAGTACTTC
many	TRBD2	TRBV20-1	TRBJ2-5	CSAVPGLAGQETQYF	TGCAGTGCTGTCCCGGGACTAGCGGGCCAAGAGACCCAGTACTTC
few	.	TRBV6-1	TRBJ1-1	CASSGSGHTEAFF	TGTGCCAGCAGCGGCTCGGGTCACACTGAAGCTTTCTTT
.	.	TRBV20-1	TRBJ2-5	CSAGPGVQETQYF	TGCAGTGCTGGACCGGGTGTTCAAGAGACCCAGTACTTC
.	TRBD1	TRBV29-1	TRBJ1-4	CSVEGQPGNTEKLFF	TGCAGCGTAGAGGGACAGCCTGGGAACACTGAAAAACTGTTTTTT
few	.	TRBV29-1	TRBJ2-3	CSVEWASAAHGTDTQYF	TGCAGCGTTGAATGGGCTAGCGCGGCCCATGGAACAGATACGCAGTATTTT
.	.	TRBV2	TRBJ2-5	CASSVDTEAQETQYF	TGTGCCAGCAGCGTAGATACCGAGGCGCAAGAGACCCAGTACTTC
few	.	TRBV7-9	TRBJ1-5	CASSAGLGRVPQHF	TGTGCCAGCTCTGCCGGCCTGGGGCGGGTGCCCCAGCATTTT
.	TRBD1	TRBV12-3/TRBV12-4	TRBJ1-2	CVSSEVRTGDGYTF	TGTGTCAGCAGTGAAGTAAGGACAGGGGATGGCTACACCTTC
once	TRBD1	TRBV16	TRBJ1-1	CASSPAGQGKSEAFF	TGTGCCAGCTCCCCGGCGGGACAGGGGAAAAGTGAAGCTTTCTTT
.	.	TRBV19	TRBJ2-2	CASSAGAGFTGELFF	TGTGCCAGTAGTGCAGGTGCTGGGTTCACCGGGGAGCTGTTTTTT
.	TRBD1	TRBV7-9	TRBJ1-5	CASSGGTGVGQPQHF	TGTGCCAGCAGCGGCGGGACAGGGGTTGGTCAGCCCCAGCATTTT
.	.	TRBV12-3/TRBV12-4	TRBJ1-5	CASSPETGANQPQHF	TGTGCCAGCAGCCCGGAGACGGGCGCGAATCAGCCCCAGCATTTT
many	.	TRBV29-1	TRBJ2-7	CSVTLRGSIEQYF	TGCAGCGTGACCCTGCGCGGCTCTATCGAGCAGTACTTC
.	.	TRBV25-1	TRBJ2-5	CASSESGAGGRVTQYF	TGTGCCAGCAGTGAATCAGGGGCGGGCGGGCGCGTGACCCAGTACTTC
many	.	TRBV10-3	TRBJ1-6	CAISESEGAGSPLHF	TGTGCCATCAGTGAGTCGGAAGGGGCTGGTTCACCCCTCCACTTT
few	TRBD1	TRBV7-8	TRBJ1-1	CASSLARTGGGTEAFF	TGTGCCAGCAGCTTGGCCAGGACAGGGGGAGGTACTGAAGCTTTCTTT
.	.	TRBV7-6	TRBJ2-7	CASSLDRVPSYEQYF	TGTGCCAGCAGCTTAGACAGGGTACCCTCCTACGAGCAGTACTTC
.	.	TRBV7-9	TRBJ2-7	CASILPGTFDSSEQYF	TGTGCCAGCATCCTACCCGGGACATTTGATAGTAGCGAGCAGTACTTC
once	TRBD2	TRBV10-3	TRBJ2-7	CAISEGIAGSDEQYF	TGTGCCATCAGTGAGGGGATAGCGGGAAGCGACGAGCAGTACTTC
many	.	TRBV19	TRBJ1-1	CASTEGSTEAFF	TGTGCCAGTACTGAGGGGAGCACTGAAGCTTTCTTT
.	.	TRBV11-2	TRBJ2-7	CASSRRSSYEQYF	TGTGCCAGCAGCCGGCGGAGCTCCTACGAGCAGTACTTC
many	.	TRBV2	TRBJ1-5	CASSLGEQPQHF	TGTGCCAGCAGTCTTGGTGAACAGCCCCAGCATTTT
.	.	TRBV11-1	TRBJ1-2	CASTLPGTNYGYTF	TGTGCCAGCACCCTCCCTGGGACAAACTATGGCTACACCTTC
.	TRBD1	TRBV10-1	TRBJ1-1	CASRETGNPTEAFF	TGCGCCAGCAGAGAGACAGGGAACCCCACTGAAGCTTTCTTT
.	.	TRBV12-3/TRBV12-4	TRBJ2-3	CASSEARGGGTDTQYF	TGTGCCAGCAGTGAAGCGCGTGGTGGGGGCACAGATACGCAGTATTTT
.	TRBD2	TRBV7-9	TRBJ2-5	CASSFPSGRSETQYF	TGTGCCAGCAGCTTCCCTAGCGGGAGGTCTGAGACCCAGTACTTC
.	.	TRBV19	TRBJ1-1	CASSIGSVNTEAFF	TGTGCCAGTAGTATAGGATCGGTGAACACTGAAGCTTTCTTT
few	.	TRBV4-1	TRBJ1-3	CASSQSFENTIYF	TGCGCCAGCAGCCAGTCGTTTGAAAACACCATATATTTT
few	.	TRBV6-5	TRBJ1-1	CASTRGVNTEAFF	TGTGCCAGCACCCGGGGGGTGAACACTGAAGCTTTCTTT